Included here is one TCR beta chain sequence, with context. Random hexamers served to reverse transcribe roughly 0.45 to 1 ug RNA. The CDR3 of TCR beta was amplified by immunoSEQ multiplex PCR across 54 Vbeta and 13 Jbeta. TCRdb redid the calling of the immunoSEQ multiplex PCR reads with MiXCR, one entry per CDR3 protein. The table lists roughly 190,000 distinct CDR3 sequences, about 95% of them singletons. This entry comes from a study of CD8 T cells in Susac syndrome. Trimming left V 3 bases short and J 4 bases short, with 13 bases between. Looked up from germline, CDR1 is LNHNV and CDR2 is YYDKDF (reference sequence). CDR3 length equals 14 residues. Blood CD8+ and CD4+ T cells underwent high-throughput TCR beta sequencing. While CD8+ and CD4+ T cells were isolated negatively, TEMRA cells were enriched by FACS.

The origin of this receptor is a human donor in good health. The chain employs TRBV15 and TRBJ2-7; D possibly uses TRBD1 or TRBD2 (6 bases each). Sequenced sample: CD4+ T cells from PBMCs. The chain's CDR3 is CATSRGRRGYEQYF. The CDR3 DNA reads TGTGCCACCAGCAGGGGTCGGAGGGGGTACGAGCAGTACTTC.